The clone carrying this T cell receptor beta chain was observed at least ten times. Its antigen is unknown. This specimen belongs to a study of CD8 T cells in ankylosing spondylitis. Study conclusions and caveats: Among TCR beta sequences, a motif of roughly 8 highly homologous variants appeared characteristic of ankylosing spondylitis blood. The authors found the disease-linked clones to be CD8+ and relatively rare in peripheral blood.

This CDR3 region has 13 residues. Unmatched junction bases numbered 2, after V lost 8 bases and J lost 4 bases. 5'-RACE, quantitative and with molecular barcodes, yielded the TCR beta libraries. From the 5' RACE reads, TCRdb called clonotypes with MiXCR, one entry per CDR3 protein. Of some 700,000 distinct CDR3 sequences in the sample, about 20% were seen once. The TCR originated in a male donor with ankylosing spondylitis. This chain uses TRBV12-3 or TRBV12-4 with TRBJ2-7; 13 bases align to TRBD2. The sequencing input was blood, either unsorted or a sorted T cell fraction (not recorded which). This chain's CDR3 is CASRTSGSYEQYF. For the CDR3, the DNA is TGTGCCAGCCGGACTAGCGGGAGTTACGAGCAGTACTTC.